Below, one TCR beta chain is given with its context. Its antigen is currently unknown. This entry belongs to a study of long-term antiretroviral therapy in people with HIV. Study results and limitations: Subsequent to ART, diversity was augmented yet persisted below that of transplant donor controls. Blood in the study was drawn between 2004 and 2017, possibly under older ART regimens, which may be less effective than current ones.

HIV-positive participants were all treated in the United States. Investigators performed immunoSEQ version v3.0 at survey level. For every sample, sequencing targeted roughly 40,000-50,000 T-cell genomes. Assay: immunoSEQ multiplex PCR; the TCRdb copy retains only in-frame clones and omits some. The top ten hold around 4.6% of the sample, which has just under 35,000 clones, roughly 84% seen once. The V and J ends lost 6 bases and 2 bases respectively, with 13 bases between them. In germline, CDR1 is LNHDA, CDR2 SQIVND (reference sequence). The CDR3 length is 14 residues. V gene TRBV19 combines with J gene TRBJ1-1; D is unclear. This sequence was found in a woman aged 25-40 years with HIV. Source: unsorted PBMCs, taken roughly 2.8 years before starting antiretroviral therapy. For the CDR3, the DNA is TGTGCCAGTAGGATGGGTGTTGTTAACACTGAAGCTTTCTTT. Its translation is CASRMGVVNTEAFF.